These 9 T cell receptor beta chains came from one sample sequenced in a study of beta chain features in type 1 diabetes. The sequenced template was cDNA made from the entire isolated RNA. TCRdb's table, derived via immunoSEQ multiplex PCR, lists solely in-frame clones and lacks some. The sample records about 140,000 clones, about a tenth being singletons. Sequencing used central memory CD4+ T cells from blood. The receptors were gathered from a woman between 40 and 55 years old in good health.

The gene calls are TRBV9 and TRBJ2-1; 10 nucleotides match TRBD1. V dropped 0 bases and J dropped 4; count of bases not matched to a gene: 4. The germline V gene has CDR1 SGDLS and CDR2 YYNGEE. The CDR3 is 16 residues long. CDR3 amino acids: CASSVVGTGEYNEQFF. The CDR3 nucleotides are TGTGCCAGCAGCGTAGTGGGGACAGGGGAGTACAATGAGCAGTTCTTC.

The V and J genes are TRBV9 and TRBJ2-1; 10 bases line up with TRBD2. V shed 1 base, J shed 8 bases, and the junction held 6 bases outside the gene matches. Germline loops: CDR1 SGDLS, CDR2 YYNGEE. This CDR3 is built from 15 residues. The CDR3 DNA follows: TGTGCCAGCAGCGTAACTAGCGGGGCTATAGATGAGCAGTTCTTC. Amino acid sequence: CASSVTSGAIDEQFF.

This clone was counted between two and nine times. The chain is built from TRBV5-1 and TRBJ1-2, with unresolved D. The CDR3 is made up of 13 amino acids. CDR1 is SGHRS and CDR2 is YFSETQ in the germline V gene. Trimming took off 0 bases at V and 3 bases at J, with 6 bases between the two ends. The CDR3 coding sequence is TGCGCCAGCAGCTTGGGTTCCGACTATGGCTACACCTTC. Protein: CASSLGSDYGYTF.

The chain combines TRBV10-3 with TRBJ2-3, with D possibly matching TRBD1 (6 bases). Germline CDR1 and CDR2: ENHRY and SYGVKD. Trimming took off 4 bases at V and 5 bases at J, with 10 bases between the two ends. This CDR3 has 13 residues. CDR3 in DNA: TGTGCCATCAGTGTAAACAGGGTAGATACGCAGTATTTT. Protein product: CAISVNRVDTQYF.

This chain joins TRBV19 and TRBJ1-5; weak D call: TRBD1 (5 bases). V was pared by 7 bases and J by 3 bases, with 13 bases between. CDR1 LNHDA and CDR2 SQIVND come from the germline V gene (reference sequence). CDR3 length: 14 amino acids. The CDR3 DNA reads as TGTGCCAGTACCCCTGGGGCCCCCAATCAGCCCCAGCATTTT. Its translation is CASTPGAPNQPQHF.

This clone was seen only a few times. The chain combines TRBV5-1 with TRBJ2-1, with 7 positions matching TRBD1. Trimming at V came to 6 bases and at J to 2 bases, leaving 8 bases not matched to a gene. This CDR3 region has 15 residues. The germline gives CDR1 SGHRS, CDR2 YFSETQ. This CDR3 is CASNLGDSPYNEQFF. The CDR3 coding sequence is TGCGCCAGCAACCTCGGGGACAGTCCCTACAATGAGCAGTTCTTC.

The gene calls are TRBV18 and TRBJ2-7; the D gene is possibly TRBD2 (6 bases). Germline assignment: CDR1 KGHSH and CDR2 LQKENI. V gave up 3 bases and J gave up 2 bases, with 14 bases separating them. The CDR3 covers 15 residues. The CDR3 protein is CASSPEAGLAYEQYF. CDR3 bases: TGTGCCAGCTCACCCGAGGCGGGGCTGGCCTACGAGCAGTACTTC.

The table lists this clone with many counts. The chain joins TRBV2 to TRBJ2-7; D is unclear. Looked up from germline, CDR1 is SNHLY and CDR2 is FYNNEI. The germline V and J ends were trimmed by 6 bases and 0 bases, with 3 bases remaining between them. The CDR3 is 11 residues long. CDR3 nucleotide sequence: TGTGCCAGCAGCCTCTCCTACGAGCAGTACTTC. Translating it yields CASSLSYEQYF.

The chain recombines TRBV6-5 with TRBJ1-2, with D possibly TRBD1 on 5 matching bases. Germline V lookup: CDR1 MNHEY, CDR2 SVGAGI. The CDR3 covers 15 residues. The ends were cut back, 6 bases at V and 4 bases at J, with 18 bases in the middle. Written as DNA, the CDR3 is TGTGCCAGCAGAGAGTCCGGGGCGCGGGGCTATGGCTACACCTTC. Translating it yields CASRESGARGYGYTF.